Here is one T cell receptor (beta chain) with its context. Per the germline V gene, CDR1 is DFQATT and CDR2 is SNEGSKA (reference sequence). The CDR3 runs to 14 residues. The junction had 10 bases not matched to a gene; V was cut back by 3 bases and J by 6 bases. The sample's time point: pre-treatment sample, taken before nivolumab and TIL therapy. This specimen belongs to a study of TIL therapy for anti-PD-1-resistant metastatic lung cancer. The immunoSEQ assay was v3. Measured with immunoSEQ multiplex PCR; TCRdb has only the in-frame clones, and not every one. The table includes fewer than 60,000 clones, approximately 86% detected once.

Material: blood, obtained at baseline. The chain couples TRBV20-1 to TRBJ2-7; 8 nucleotides match TRBD1. The sequence was obtained from a person aged 25 to 80 with non-small cell lung cancer. The CDR3 loop reads CSASSYGTGVEQYF. In nucleotides, the CDR3 is TGCAGTGCTAGTTCGTACGGGACAGGAGTCGAGCAGTACTTC.